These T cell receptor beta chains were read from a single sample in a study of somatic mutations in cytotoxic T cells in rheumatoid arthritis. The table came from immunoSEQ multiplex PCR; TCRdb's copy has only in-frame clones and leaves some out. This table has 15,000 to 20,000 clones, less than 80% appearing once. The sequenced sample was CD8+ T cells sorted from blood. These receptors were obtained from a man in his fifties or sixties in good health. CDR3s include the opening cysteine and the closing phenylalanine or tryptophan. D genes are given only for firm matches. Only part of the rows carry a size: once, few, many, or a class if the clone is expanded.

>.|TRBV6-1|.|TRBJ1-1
TGTGCCAGCAGTGAATCAGGCCAGATCAAGGCTTTCTTT
CASSESGQIKAFF
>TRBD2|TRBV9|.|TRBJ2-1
TGTGCCAGCAGCGTAGTAGCGGGAGGAATGGAAGAGCAGTTCTTC
CASSVVAGGMEEQFF
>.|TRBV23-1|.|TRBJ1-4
TGCGCCAGCAGTCGAAGTTGCAGGGAAATCGTAAAACTGTTTTTT
CASSRSCREIVKLFF
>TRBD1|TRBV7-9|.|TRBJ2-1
TGTGCCAGCAGCTTAGGAGGACAGGCCACCTACAATGAGCAGTTCTTC
CASSLGGQATYNEQFF
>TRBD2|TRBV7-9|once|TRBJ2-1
TGTGCCAGCACGTGGTGGCTAGCGGGCAATGAGCAGTTCTTC
CASTWWLAGNEQFF
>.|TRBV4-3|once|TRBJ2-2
TGCGCCAGCAGCCAAGAATTACCGGGAGCGGTCGGGGAGCTGTTTTTT
CASSQELPGAVGELFF
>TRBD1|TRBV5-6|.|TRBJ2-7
TGTGCCAGCAGCCCGGACAGGGAGATCTACGAGCAGTACTTC
CASSPDREIYEQYF
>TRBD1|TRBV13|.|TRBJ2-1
TGTGCCAGCAGCCTTAGGGGATTCCGGGACAGGGGGAGTGATGAGCAGTTCTTC
CASSLRGFRDRGSDEQFF
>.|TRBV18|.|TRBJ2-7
TGTGCCAGCTCACCTCAGGGCTCCTACGAGCAGTACTTC
CASSPQGSYEQYF
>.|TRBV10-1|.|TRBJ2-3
TGCGCCAGCAGTGAGGGGGAGTGTGGCACAGATACGCAGTATTTT
CASSEGECGTDTQYF
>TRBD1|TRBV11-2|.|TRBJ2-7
TGTGCCAGCAGCTTAGGGGACAGCTCCCAGTACTTC
CASSLGDSSQYF
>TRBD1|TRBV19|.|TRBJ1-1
TGTGCCAGTAGTCTCCACGGACAGGTCACTGAAGCTTTCTTT
CASSLHGQVTEAFF
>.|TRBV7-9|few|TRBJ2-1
TGTGCCAGCAGCCCCGCGCACAATGAGCAGTTCTTC
CASSPAHNEQFF
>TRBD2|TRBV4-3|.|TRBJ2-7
TGCGCCAGCAGCCAAGATCCTAGCGGGATTTTCGAGCAGTACTTC
CASSQDPSGIFEQYF
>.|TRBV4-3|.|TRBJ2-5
TGCGCCAGCGGCCAAGATATCGGGTCCGGAGAGACCCAGTACTTC
CASGQDIGSGETQYF
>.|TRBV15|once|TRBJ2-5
TGTGCCGATAGCGAGTATACTAGACCGCGGATTCCGGAGACCCAGTACTTC
CADSEYTRPRIPETQYF
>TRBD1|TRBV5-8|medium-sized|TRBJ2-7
TGTGCCAGCAGCTTCTACAGGGGGTTCGAGCAGTACTTC
CASSFYRGFEQYF
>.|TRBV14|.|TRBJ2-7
TGTGCCAGCAGCCCTGTAGGTAGCCGCTCCTACGAGCAGTACTTC
CASSPVGSRSYEQYF
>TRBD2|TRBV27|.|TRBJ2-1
TGTGCCAGCAGTTTAGGAGGTAGCGGGAGGAGAAGTGAGCAGTTCTTC
CASSLGGSGRRSEQFF
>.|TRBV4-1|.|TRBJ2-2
TGCGCCAGCAGCCAAGTGGTGGGACAGAACACCGGGGAGCTGTTTTTT
CASSQVVGQNTGELFF
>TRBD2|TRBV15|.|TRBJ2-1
TGTGCCACCAGCAGAGATCCGCGGGGACTAGCGGACTACAATGAGCAGTTCTTC
CATSRDPRGLADYNEQFF
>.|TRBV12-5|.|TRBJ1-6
TGTGCTAGTGGTTTGGTAGGCGCCGGGGATTCACCCCTCCACTTT
CASGLVGAGDSPLHF
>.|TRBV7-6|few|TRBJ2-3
TGTGCCAGCAGCGGGGACTCCCATGGGACCTCCACAGATACGCAGTATTTT
CASSGDSHGTSTDTQYF
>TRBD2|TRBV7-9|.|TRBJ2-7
TGTGCCAGCAGAGGGGACTATGACTCCTACGAGCAGTACTTC
CASRGDYDSYEQYF
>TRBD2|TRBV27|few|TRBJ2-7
TGTGCCAGCAGTCCCTTAGCGGGAGGTCCCCACGAGCAGTACTTC
CASSPLAGGPHEQYF
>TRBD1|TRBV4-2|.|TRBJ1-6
TGTGCCAGCAGCCCATTCACCGGGACAGATAATTCACCCCTCCACTTT
CASSPFTGTDNSPLHF